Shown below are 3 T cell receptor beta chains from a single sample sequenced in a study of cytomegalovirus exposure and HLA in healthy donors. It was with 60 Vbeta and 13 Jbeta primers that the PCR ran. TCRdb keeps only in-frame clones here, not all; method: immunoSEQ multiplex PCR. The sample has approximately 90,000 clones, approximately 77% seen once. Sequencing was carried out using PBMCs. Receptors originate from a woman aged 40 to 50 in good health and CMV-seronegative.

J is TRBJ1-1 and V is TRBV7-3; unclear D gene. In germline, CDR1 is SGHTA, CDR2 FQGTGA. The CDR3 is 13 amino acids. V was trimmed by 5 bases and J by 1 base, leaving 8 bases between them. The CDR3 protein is CASSRVRNTEAFF. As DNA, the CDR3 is TGTGCCAGCAGCAGAGTCCGGAACACTGAAGCTTTCTTT.

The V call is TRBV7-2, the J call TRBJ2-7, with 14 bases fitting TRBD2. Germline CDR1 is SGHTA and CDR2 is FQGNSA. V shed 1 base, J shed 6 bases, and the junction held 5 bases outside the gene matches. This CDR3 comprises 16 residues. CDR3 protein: CASSLGGLAGVGEQYF. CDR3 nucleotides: TGTGCCAGCAGCTTAGGGGGACTAGCGGGGGTGGGCGAGCAGTACTTC.

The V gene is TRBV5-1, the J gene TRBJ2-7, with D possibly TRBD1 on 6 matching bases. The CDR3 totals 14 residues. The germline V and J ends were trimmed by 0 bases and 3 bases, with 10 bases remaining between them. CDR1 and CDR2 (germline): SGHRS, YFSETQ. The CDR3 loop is CASSLVQGGYEQYF. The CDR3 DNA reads TGCGCCAGCAGCTTGGTACAGGGTGGCTACGAGCAGTACTTC.